Listed below are T cell receptor beta chains from one sample, sequenced in a study of T-cell memory formation after mild COVID-19. TCRdb called the 5' RACE reads again in MiXCR, with one record for every CDR3 protein. The table has over 45,000 distinct CDR3 sequences, 9.3% seen once. Sequenced input: PBMCs or a T cell subset sorted from them (not recorded which). Receptors originate from an adult woman who had mild COVID-19 (a few samples of this study predate the infection). Cell type and time point are not known. CDR3s include the opening cysteine and the closing phenylalanine or tryptophan. Each record gives: D gene, J gene, clone size, V gene, CDR3 protein, CDR3 DNA. The D gene is left open where the match is weak. Size tells how often a clone was seen (once, few, many) or the class of an expanded clone, and some rows leave it out.

d_gene: .; j_gene: TRBJ2-1; abundance: few; v_gene: TRBV7-9; CDR3aa: CASSLHPNNEQFF; CDR3nt: TGTGCCAGCAGCTTACACCCCAACAATGAGCAGTTCTTC
d_gene: .; j_gene: TRBJ2-3; abundance: few; v_gene: TRBV9; CDR3aa: CASSVGPRGGETTPRDTQYF; CDR3nt: TGTGCCAGCAGCGTAGGGCCCCGCGGCGGGGAAACAACTCCGCGGGATACGCAGTATTTT
d_gene: TRBD2; j_gene: TRBJ2-1; abundance: many; v_gene: TRBV20-1; CDR3aa: CSAPTLAGAGNEQFF; CDR3nt: TGCAGTGCGCCAACCCTAGCGGGAGCCGGCAATGAGCAGTTCTTC
d_gene: .; j_gene: TRBJ1-1; abundance: .; v_gene: TRBV18; CDR3aa: CASSPRTQNTEAFF; CDR3nt: TGTGCCAGCTCACCTCGAACACAAAACACTGAAGCTTTCTTT
d_gene: .; j_gene: TRBJ2-1; abundance: many; v_gene: TRBV12-3/TRBV12-4; CDR3aa: CASSLEASRGPYNEQFF; CDR3nt: TGTGCCAGCAGTTTAGAAGCCTCGCGCGGACCGTATAATGAGCAGTTCTTC
d_gene: .; j_gene: TRBJ2-5; abundance: .; v_gene: TRBV6-2/TRBV6-3; CDR3aa: CASSDPRWYQETQYF; CDR3nt: TGTGCCAGCAGTGACCCTAGATGGTACCAAGAGACCCAGTACTTC
d_gene: TRBD2; j_gene: TRBJ2-1; abundance: many; v_gene: TRBV29-1; CDR3aa: CSVEGGQGLAVREQFF; CDR3nt: TGCAGCGTTGAAGGAGGTCAGGGACTAGCGGTCCGTGAGCAGTTCTTC
d_gene: .; j_gene: TRBJ2-3; abundance: many; v_gene: TRBV20-1; CDR3aa: CSARGRLAGTDTQYF; CDR3nt: TGCAGTGCTAGGGGGCGGCTAGCAGGCACAGATACGCAGTATTTT
d_gene: TRBD2; j_gene: TRBJ2-7; abundance: many; v_gene: TRBV27; CDR3aa: CASSPTGGSWEQYF; CDR3nt: TGTGCCAGCAGTCCCACCGGGGGGTCCTGGGAGCAGTACTTC
d_gene: .; j_gene: TRBJ1-1; abundance: few; v_gene: TRBV20-1; CDR3aa: CSARDPGHGNTEAFF; CDR3nt: TGCAGTGCTAGAGATCCGGGACACGGGAACACTGAAGCTTTCTTT
d_gene: .; j_gene: TRBJ2-1; abundance: few; v_gene: TRBV27; CDR3aa: CASGRGRGYNEQFF; CDR3nt: TGTGCCAGCGGGAGGGGGCGGGGGTACAATGAGCAGTTCTTC
d_gene: .; j_gene: TRBJ2-1; abundance: many; v_gene: TRBV19; CDR3aa: CASSIGEVARSYNEQFF; CDR3nt: TGTGCCAGTAGTATCGGAGAGGTAGCGAGGTCCTACAATGAGCAGTTCTTC
d_gene: .; j_gene: TRBJ1-1; abundance: few; v_gene: TRBV29-1; CDR3aa: CSVVGNTEAFF; CDR3nt: TGCAGCGTTGTGGGGAACACTGAAGCTTTCTTT
d_gene: .; j_gene: TRBJ1-1; abundance: few; v_gene: TRBV7-2; CDR3aa: CASSLYRPLNTEAFF; CDR3nt: TGTGCCAGCAGCTTATATCGGCCTTTGAACACTGAAGCTTTCTTT
d_gene: TRBD2; j_gene: TRBJ2-1; abundance: .; v_gene: TRBV9; CDR3aa: CASSAGLEFGNEQFF; CDR3nt: TGTGCCAGCAGCGCCGGACTAGAGTTTGGCAATGAGCAGTTCTTC
d_gene: .; j_gene: TRBJ2-2; abundance: few; v_gene: TRBV5-1; CDR3aa: CASSFPGELFF; CDR3nt: TGCGCCAGCAGCTTCCCCGGGGAGCTGTTTTTT
d_gene: .; j_gene: TRBJ2-7; abundance: .; v_gene: TRBV7-9; CDR3aa: CASSSTGPSSYEQYF; CDR3nt: TGTGCCAGCAGCTCGACGGGGCCTAGCTCCTACGAGCAGTACTTC
d_gene: TRBD1; j_gene: TRBJ1-1; abundance: .; v_gene: TRBV20-1; CDR3aa: CSARDPGQGRMNTEAFF; CDR3nt: TGCAGTGCTAGAGATCCGGGACAGGGGCGTATGAACACTGAAGCTTTCTTT
d_gene: .; j_gene: TRBJ2-2; abundance: .; v_gene: TRBV12-3/TRBV12-4; CDR3aa: CASRPTGTPNTGELFF; CDR3nt: TGTGCCAGCAGACCAACTGGGACTCCTAACACCGGGGAGCTGTTTTTT
d_gene: TRBD1; j_gene: TRBJ2-7; abundance: many; v_gene: TRBV5-1; CDR3aa: CASSSQSGTGSYEQYF; CDR3nt: TGCGCCAGCAGCTCTCAATCCGGGACAGGGTCGTACGAGCAGTACTTC
d_gene: .; j_gene: TRBJ1-2; abundance: few; v_gene: TRBV20-1; CDR3aa: CSASTDGNYGYTF; CDR3nt: TGCAGTGCTAGCACAGACGGGAACTATGGCTACACCTTC
d_gene: TRBD2; j_gene: TRBJ2-7; abundance: .; v_gene: TRBV20-1; CDR3aa: CSASRGGLAGFSSYEQYF; CDR3nt: TGCAGTGCTAGTAGGGGGGGACTAGCGGGATTCAGCTCCTACGAGCAGTACTTC
d_gene: TRBD1; j_gene: TRBJ2-1; abundance: many; v_gene: TRBV5-6; CDR3aa: CASSAPRQGKYNEQFF; CDR3nt: TGTGCCAGCAGCGCTCCCCGACAGGGGAAGTACAATGAGCAGTTCTTC
d_gene: .; j_gene: TRBJ2-1; abundance: .; v_gene: TRBV6-2/TRBV6-3; CDR3aa: CASSYWGSSYNEQFF; CDR3nt: TGTGCCAGCAGTTATTGGGGGAGCTCCTACAATGAGCAGTTCTTC
d_gene: .; j_gene: TRBJ2-7; abundance: many; v_gene: TRBV20-1; CDR3aa: CSARGPQRGNYEQYF; CDR3nt: TGCAGTGCTAGAGGCCCCCAACGGGGGAACTACGAGCAGTACTTC
d_gene: TRBD2; j_gene: TRBJ2-3; abundance: .; v_gene: TRBV6-2/TRBV6-3; CDR3aa: CASRSTSGADTQYF; CDR3nt: TGTGCCAGCAGGTCGACTAGCGGGGCAGATACGCAGTATTTT
d_gene: .; j_gene: TRBJ1-4; abundance: few; v_gene: TRBV6-5; CDR3aa: CASSSTGGYEKLFF; CDR3nt: TGTGCCAGCAGTTCGACCGGGGGCTACGAAAAACTGTTTTTT
d_gene: .; j_gene: TRBJ2-2; abundance: .; v_gene: TRBV6-1; CDR3aa: CASRALGGNTGELFF; CDR3nt: TGTGCCAGCAGGGCCCTGGGAGGGAACACCGGGGAGCTGTTTTTT
d_gene: TRBD2; j_gene: TRBJ2-1; abundance: .; v_gene: TRBV20-1; CDR3aa: CSARHPSLAGYNEQFF; CDR3nt: TGCAGTGCTAGACATCCGTCACTAGCGGGTTACAATGAGCAGTTCTTC
d_gene: .; j_gene: TRBJ1-5; abundance: .; v_gene: TRBV4-1; CDR3aa: CASSQVGVQPQHF; CDR3nt: TGCGCCAGCAGCCAAGTCGGGGTGCAGCCCCAGCATTTT
d_gene: .; j_gene: TRBJ1-1; abundance: few; v_gene: TRBV7-8; CDR3aa: CASSLVQSGTRGAFF; CDR3nt: TGTGCCAGCAGCTTAGTCCAATCAGGTACCCGGGGAGCTTTCTTT
d_gene: .; j_gene: TRBJ1-2; abundance: .; v_gene: TRBV30; CDR3aa: CAWSHMNYGYTF; CDR3nt: TGTGCCTGGAGTCATATGAACTATGGCTACACCTTC
d_gene: .; j_gene: TRBJ2-5; abundance: few; v_gene: TRBV7-2; CDR3aa: CASSFAGLLLKETQYF; CDR3nt: TGTGCCAGCAGCTTTGCAGGACTATTATTAAAAGAGACCCAGTACTTC
d_gene: .; j_gene: TRBJ1-2; abundance: many; v_gene: TRBV29-1; CDR3aa: CSVQGGSKGHTF; CDR3nt: TGCAGCGTTCAAGGGGGAAGTAAGGGCCACACCTTC
d_gene: .; j_gene: TRBJ2-3; abundance: few; v_gene: TRBV2; CDR3aa: CASTLGGYTDTQYF; CDR3nt: TGTGCCAGCACCCTCGGGGGCTACACAGATACGCAGTATTTT
d_gene: .; j_gene: TRBJ2-7; abundance: few; v_gene: TRBV3-1; CDR3aa: CASSQKGSSEQYF; CDR3nt: TGTGCCAGCAGCCAAAAGGGAAGTTCCGAGCAGTACTTC
d_gene: .; j_gene: TRBJ2-1; abundance: medium-sized; v_gene: TRBV27; CDR3aa: CASSLSSPTYNEQFF; CDR3nt: TGTGCCAGCAGTTTGTCGTCACCCACCTACAATGAGCAGTTCTTC
d_gene: .; j_gene: TRBJ1-2; abundance: .; v_gene: TRBV20-1; CDR3aa: CSARQGNLYGYTF; CDR3nt: TGCAGTGCTAGACAGGGGAACCTCTATGGCTACACCTTC
d_gene: .; j_gene: TRBJ1-6; abundance: many; v_gene: TRBV7-9; CDR3aa: CASSGGQFNSPLHF; CDR3nt: TGTGCCAGCAGCGGAGGACAGTTTAATTCACCCCTCCACTTT
d_gene: .; j_gene: TRBJ1-4; abundance: few; v_gene: TRBV18; CDR3aa: CASSPSRRTTNEKLFF; CDR3nt: TGTGCCAGCTCACCATCTCGACGGACAACTAATGAAAAACTGTTTTTT
d_gene: TRBD2; j_gene: TRBJ2-7; abundance: few; v_gene: TRBV12-3/TRBV12-4; CDR3aa: CASSLAGGMGEQYF; CDR3nt: TGTGCCAGCAGCCTAGCGGGAGGGATGGGCGAGCAGTACTTC
d_gene: .; j_gene: TRBJ1-2; abundance: few; v_gene: TRBV20-1; CDR3aa: CSARPYQGSYGYTF; CDR3nt: TGCAGTGCTCGACCATACCAGGGGTCCTATGGCTACACCTTC
d_gene: TRBD1; j_gene: TRBJ2-7; abundance: many; v_gene: TRBV12-3/TRBV12-4; CDR3aa: CASSLGMTGTGSYEQYF; CDR3nt: TGTGCCAGCAGTTTGGGGATGACGGGGACAGGGTCCTACGAGCAGTACTTC